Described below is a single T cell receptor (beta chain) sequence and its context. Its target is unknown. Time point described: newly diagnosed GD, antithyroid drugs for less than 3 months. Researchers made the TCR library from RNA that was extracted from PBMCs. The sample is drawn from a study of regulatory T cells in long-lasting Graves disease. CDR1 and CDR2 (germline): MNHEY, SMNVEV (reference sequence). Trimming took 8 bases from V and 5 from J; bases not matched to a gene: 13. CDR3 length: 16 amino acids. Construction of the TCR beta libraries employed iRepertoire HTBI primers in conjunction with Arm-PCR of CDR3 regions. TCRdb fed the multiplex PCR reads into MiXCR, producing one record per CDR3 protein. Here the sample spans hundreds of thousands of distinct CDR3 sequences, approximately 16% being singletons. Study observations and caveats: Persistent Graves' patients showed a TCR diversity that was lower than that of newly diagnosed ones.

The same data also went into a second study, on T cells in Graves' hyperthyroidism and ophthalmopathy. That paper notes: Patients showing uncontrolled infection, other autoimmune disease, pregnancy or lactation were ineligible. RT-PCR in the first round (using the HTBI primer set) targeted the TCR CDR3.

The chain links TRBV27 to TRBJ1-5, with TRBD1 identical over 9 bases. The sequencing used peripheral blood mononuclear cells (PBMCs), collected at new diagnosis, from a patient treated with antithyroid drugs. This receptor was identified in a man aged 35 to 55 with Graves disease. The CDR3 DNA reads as TGTGCCAGCGGGACCTCCGGGACAGGGCAACATCAGCCCCAGCATTTT. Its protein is CASGTSGTGQHQPQHF.